This TCR beta chain was profiled in a study of blood T cells in healthy people across ages (dated by TCRdb to the mid-2010s). Regarding the study in general: In model experiments, template switching captured about one uniquely barcoded TCR beta cDNA molecule for every two T cells. Donors of different ages were randomly distributed across sequencing lanes to avoid experimental bias. Donors were grouped into four age groups: young (average 16 years), middle-aged (39), aged (around 66) and long-lived (82). The study measured age-related changes in TCR beta repertoire diversity using deep sequencing normalized with unique cDNA molecular identifiers. Using the same blood draw, the study looked at two additional independent replicas of 1 million unique cDNA reads for two donors, one aged 18 to 29 and the other aged 80 or older.

Findings and caveats that apply to the study as a whole: Compared with the aged group, more naive CD4+ T cells, fewer expanded clones and increased TCR diversity were shown by the long-lived group, suggesting age selection. Observed TCR beta diversity correlated strongly with the percentage of naive T cells measured by flow cytometry. Because profiling used bulk unsorted PBMCs, naive and antigen-experienced compartments could not be compared conclusively. Because donor CMV infection status was unknown, age-related changes in expanded clonotypes were potentially confounded. Estimates of total diversity based on one million sequenced T cells were regarded as lower bounds and as underestimates. Observed TCR beta diversity per million T cells fell roughly linearly with age, and a significant reduction was already apparent by age around 40.

Inclusive of the bounding cysteine and phenylalanine, the CDR3 is 15 residues long. Only the CDR3 region is kept as DNA, spanning 45 bases read in frame from base 1. Per the germline V gene, SGHTA is the CDR1 and FQGNSA is the CDR2. V is pruned by 5 bases and J by 3 bases, leaving 6 bases of the junction without a gene match. The library came from 5' RACE. Sequencer: Illumina HiSeq 2500. A second PCR of roughly 6 to 12 cycles was performed with a sample-barcoded 5' primer and a J-beta primer mix. A template-switch 5' adaptor carrying 12 random nucleotides introduced a unique molecular identifier onto each TCR beta cDNA molecule. Each sample yielded at least 3 million CDR3-containing paired-end reads. All of the RNA was converted into first-strand cDNA using the Mint cDNA synthesis kit, with a TRBC-specific oligonucleotide serving as the primer. After uracil-DNA glycosylase treatment, a first 18-cycle PCR used universal primers M1SS and BC2_uni_R on all cDNA. The source study handled its data this way. For normalization, 1 million high-quality reads, each with a distinct molecular identifier, were randomly selected from each sample. Instead of being binned into consensus sequences, reads with shared molecular identifiers were discarded. MiTCR, with a Q25 quality threshold and the strictest error-elimination algorithm, was used for CDR3 identification, clonotype clustering and error correction. A nonparametric unseen species model using Euler transformation provided a lower-bound estimate of total TCR beta diversity. TCRdb passed the public sequencing reads through fastp at Q25 and MiXCR, retaining productive beta sequences. Every distinct CDR3 protein forms one entry, paired with its most common genes and DNA. What appears here as the V and J calls and clone size reflects TCRdb's work, not the paper's. Present in this sample are 1.5 million to 2 million distinct CDR3 sequences, 28% of which were seen just once. The top ten clones comprise roughly 8% of the sample.

Donors were 30 to 45 systemically healthy Caucasian individuals from Russia aged roughly 6 to 95 years. Approximately 9.7 milliliters of peripheral blood were drawn from each donor into EDTA-treated Vacutainer tubes. Ficoll-Paque density-gradient centrifugation was used to isolate PBMCs, with at least 7 million obtained per sample. Trizol reagent was used to extract total RNA from PBMCs, with at least 5.5 micrograms per sample. For every donor, an aliquot of PBMCs went through flow cytometry to measure the percentages of naive CD45RAhigh/CD27high T cells. This clonotype was seen a handful of times. This clone's antigen is unknown. Nothing much larger sits one base from this clone, and base qualities are not available.

This receptor was obtained from a woman aged 30 to 39 in good health. Material: blood. The chain couples TRBV7-2 to TRBJ2-7; 11 junctional bases match TRBD1. The CDR3 has the sequence CASSPRDRGNYEQYF. The nucleotides read TGTGCCAGCAGCCCCCGGGACAGGGGGAACTACGAGCAGTACTTC. With the portions outside the CDR3 filled from the reference TRBV7-2 and TRBJ2-7 genes, the complete variable region becomes GAGVSQSPSNKVTEKGKDVELRCDPISGHTALYWYRQSLGQGLEFLIYFQGNSAPDKSGLPSDRFSAERTGGSVSTLTIQRTQQEDSAVYLCASSPRDRGNYEQYFGPGTRLTVT.